The 9 T cell receptor beta chains listed next were all sequenced from one sample in a study of shared clonotypes between healthy human individuals. TCRdb's copy holds only in-frame clones and misses some; the assay was immunoSEQ multiplex PCR. The data hold about 710,000 clones, with just under 75% observed a single time. The sequenced sample was memory CD4+ T cells sorted from blood. The sample's subset: CD45RA-negative fraction. The receptors were sampled from a woman aged 25 to 39 in good health.

This clone was seen more than once but under ten times. The chain recombines TRBV7-3 with TRBJ2-2; D not certain. V lost 0 bases and J 2 bases, leaving 10 bases between the germline ends. CDR1 is SGHTA, CDR2 FQGTGA, per germline. The CDR3 is made up of 16 amino acids. The CDR3 reads CASSLTGSPNTGELFF. The CDR3 DNA follows: TGTGCCAGCAGCTTAACGGGATCTCCCAACACCGGGGAGCTGTTTTTT.

This clone was detected a few times. The V and J genes are TRBV28 and TRBJ1-4; D unresolved. CDR1 is MDHEN, CDR2 SYDVKM, per germline. The CDR3 is 14 residues long. Trimming stripped 6 bases from V and 0 bases from J, with 8 bases between. The CDR3 DNA reads as TGTGCCAGCAGCGAATCTGCAACTAATGAAAAACTGTTTTTT. It translates to CASSESATNEKLFF.

The V and J genes are TRBV28 and TRBJ2-7; D call uncertain. The V end lost 3 bases, the J end lost 0 bases, and 9 bases lay between the germline ends. This CDR3 is 14 amino acids long. Germline V gene sequence: CDR1 MDHEN, CDR2 SYDVKM. This CDR3 reads CASSFGLISYEQYF. As DNA, the CDR3 is TGTGCCAGCAGTTTTGGGCTAATCTCCTACGAGCAGTACTTC. The complete variable domain, with remaining parts taken from reference TRBV28 and TRBJ2-7, reads DVKVTQSSRYLVKRTGEKVFLECVQDMDHENMFWYRQDPGLGLRLIYFSYDVKMKEKGDIPEGYSVSREKKERFSLILESASTNQTSMYLCASSFGLISYEQYFGPGTRLTVT.

J is TRBJ1-1 and V is TRBV28; D possibly corresponds to TRBD1 (5 bases). The ends were cut back, 7 bases at V and 2 bases at J, with 14 bases in the middle. The CDR3 covers 14 residues. From germline, CDR1 is MDHEN and CDR2 SYDVKM. The CDR3 nucleotides read TGTGCCAGCATCGATGGGACCTTAAACACTGAAGCTTTCTTT. It yields the protein CASIDGTLNTEAFF.

This clone was detected ten times or more. CDR3 DNA: TGCGCCAGCAGCTTGGTACCACAGGCGGAGAGTGAGCAGTTCTTC. This gives the protein CASSLVPQAESEQFF. The chain is built from TRBV5-1 and TRBJ2-1, with D tentatively TRBD1 (5 bases). The germline gives CDR1 SGHRS, CDR2 YFSETQ. V was trimmed by 0 bases and J by 9 bases, leaving 16 bases between them. This CDR3 is built from 15 residues.

Ten or more counts support this clone. The rearrangement uses TRBV15 and TRBJ1-5; D gene uncertain. The V gene's germline CDR1 is LNHNV and CDR2 YYDKDF (reference sequence). The V gene lost 0 bases and the J gene lost 11 bases, with 8 bases spanning the gap. The CDR3 is made up of 12 amino acids. The CDR3 region is CATSREVGAQHF. CDR3 nucleotides: TGTGCCACCAGCAGAGAAGTCGGGGCCCAGCATTTT.

This clone was observed a single time. Other DNA sequences of this sample code for an identical CDR3. The chain uses TRBV5-1 and TRBJ2-7; 8 nucleotides agree with TRBD1. The germline V gene has CDR1 SGHRS and CDR2 YFSETQ. This CDR3 is 12 amino acids long. Trimming cost V 4 bases and J 5 bases; bases outside gene matches: 2. The CDR3 spells CASSKQGDEQYF. In DNA form, the CDR3 reads TGCGCCAGCAGCAAACAGGGGGACGAGCAGTACTTC.

CDR3 in amino acids: CASSPLRTKSTDTQYF. Written as DNA, the CDR3 is TGTGCCAGCAGCCCCCTCCGGACCAAAAGCACAGATACGCAGTATTTT. The V call is TRBV7-2, the J call TRBJ2-3, with D hard to call. The CDR3 runs to 16 residues. Trimming stripped 5 bases from V and 0 bases from J, with 15 bases between. Germline V gene data show CDR1 as SGHTA and CDR2 as FQGNSA.

Comment on this clone: Other DNA sequences in the same sample also yield this CDR3. The gene calls are TRBV18 and TRBJ1-1; D not certain. The germline gives CDR1 KGHSH, CDR2 LQKENI. The CDR3 is 14 amino acids. Trimming shortened V by 3 bases and J by 3 bases, and 11 bases separated the two germline ends. This CDR3 is CASSPVSGDTEAFF. In DNA, the CDR3 is TGTGCCAGCTCACCGGTCTCGGGTGACACTGAAGCTTTCTTT. Full variable domain (outside the CDR3, taken from reference TRBV18 and TRBJ1-1): NAGVMQNPRHLVRRRGQEARLRCSPMKGHSHVYWYRQLPEEGLKFMVYLQKENIIDESGMPKERFSAEFPKEGPSILRIQQVVRGDSAAYFCASSPVSGDTEAFFGQGTRLTVV.